This T cell receptor (beta chain) was observed in a study of technical replicates of blood from several donors. The CDR3 is 14 residues long. V was shortened by 7 bases and J by 9 bases, with 19 bases between the two germline ends. The V gene's germline CDR1 is SNHLY and CDR2 FYNNEI. This table comes from immunoSEQ multiplex PCR, and its TCRdb copy is limited to in-frame clones, with some not included. The table records more than 75,000 clones, 93% of them present only once. The TCR originated in a human donor in good health. The material sequenced was T cells isolated from PBMCs. This chain connects TRBV2 to TRBJ2-1, with a possible D match to TRBD2 (6 bases). The CDR3 coding sequence is TGTGCCAGCAAAGTGGGGGGAGTGGTCGCTGAGCAGTTCTTC. The encoded protein is CASKVGGVVAEQFF.